This T cell receptor (beta chain) was identified in a study of PD-1 blockade in classical Hodgkin lymphoma. The time point denotes: cycle 4 day 1 (C4D1), after more than five weeks of nivolumab. Every single patient, without exception, relapsed after autologous stem cell transplantation, and brentuximab vedotin exposure varied. Repertoires were generated with immunoSEQ multiplex PCR, while TCRdb's copy carries only in-frame clones and drops some. The sample gives about 90,000 clones, 75% to 85% of which show up once; 17% is in the top ten. Germline V gene lookup returns CDR1 SGHTA and CDR2 FQGNSA. Germline trimming cut 4 bases from V and 6 bases from J; bases unmatched to any gene: 9. The CDR3 sequence is 16 residues long.

This chain joins TRBV7-2 and TRBJ2-1; 10 nucleotides line up with TRBD2. The specimen was peripheral blood mononuclear cells (PBMCs), collected before the fourth cycle of nivolumab. This clonotype originated in a human donor with classical Hodgkin lymphoma. CDR3 nucleotides: TGTGCCAGCAGCTCACCCGGGACTAGCGTTCTCAATGAGCAGTTCTTC. Translating gives CASSSPGTSVLNEQFF.